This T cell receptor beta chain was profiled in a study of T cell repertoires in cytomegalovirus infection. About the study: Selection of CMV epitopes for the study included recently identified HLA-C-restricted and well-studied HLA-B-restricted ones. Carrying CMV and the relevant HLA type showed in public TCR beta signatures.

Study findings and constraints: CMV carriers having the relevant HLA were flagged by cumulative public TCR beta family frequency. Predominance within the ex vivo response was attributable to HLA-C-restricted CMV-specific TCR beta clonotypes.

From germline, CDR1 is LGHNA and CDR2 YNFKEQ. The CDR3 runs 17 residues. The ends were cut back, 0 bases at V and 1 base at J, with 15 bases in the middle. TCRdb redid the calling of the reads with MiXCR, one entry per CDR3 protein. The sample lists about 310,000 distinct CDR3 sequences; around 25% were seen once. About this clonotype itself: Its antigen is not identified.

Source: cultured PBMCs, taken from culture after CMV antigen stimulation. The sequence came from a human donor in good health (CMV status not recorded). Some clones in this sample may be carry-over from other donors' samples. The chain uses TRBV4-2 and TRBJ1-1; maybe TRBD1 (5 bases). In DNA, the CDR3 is TGTGCCAGCAGCCAAGATCAAATGAAGGGACCGAACACTGAAGCTTTCTTT. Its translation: CASSQDQMKGPNTEAFF.